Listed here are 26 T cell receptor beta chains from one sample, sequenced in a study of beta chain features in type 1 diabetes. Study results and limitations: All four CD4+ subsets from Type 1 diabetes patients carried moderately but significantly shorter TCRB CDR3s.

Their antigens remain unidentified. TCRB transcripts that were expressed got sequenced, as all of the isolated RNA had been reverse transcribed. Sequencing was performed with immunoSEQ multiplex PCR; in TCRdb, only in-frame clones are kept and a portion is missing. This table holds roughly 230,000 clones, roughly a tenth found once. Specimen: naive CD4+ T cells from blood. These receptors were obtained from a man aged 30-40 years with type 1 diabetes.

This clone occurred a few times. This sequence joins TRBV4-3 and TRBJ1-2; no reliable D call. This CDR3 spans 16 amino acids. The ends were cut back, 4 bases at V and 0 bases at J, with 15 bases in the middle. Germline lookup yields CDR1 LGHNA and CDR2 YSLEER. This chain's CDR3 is CASSPSGSTTNYGYTF. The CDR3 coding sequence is TGCGCCAGCAGCCCCTCGGGTTCCACCACTAACTATGGCTACACCTTC.

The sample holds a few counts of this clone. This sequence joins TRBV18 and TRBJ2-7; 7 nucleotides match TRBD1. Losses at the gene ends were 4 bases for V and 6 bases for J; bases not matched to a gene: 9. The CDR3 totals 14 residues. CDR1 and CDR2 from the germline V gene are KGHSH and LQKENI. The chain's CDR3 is CASSLQDRSGEQYF. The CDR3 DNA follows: TGTGCCAGCTCACTACAGGACAGGTCGGGCGAGCAGTACTTC.

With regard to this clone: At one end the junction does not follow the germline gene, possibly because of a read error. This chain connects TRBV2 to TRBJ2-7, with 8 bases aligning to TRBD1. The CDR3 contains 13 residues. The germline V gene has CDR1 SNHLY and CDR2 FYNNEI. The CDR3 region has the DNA TGTGCCAGCAGTGAAGGTCCCGACAGGGGCTTAATCTTC. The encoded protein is CASSEGPDRGLIF.

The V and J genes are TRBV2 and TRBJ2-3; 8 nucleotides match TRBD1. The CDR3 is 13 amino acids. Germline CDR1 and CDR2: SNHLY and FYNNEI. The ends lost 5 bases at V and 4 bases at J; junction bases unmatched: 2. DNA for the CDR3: TGTGCCAGCAGTCCACAGGGGGCAGATACGCAGTATTTT. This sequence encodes CASSPQGADTQYF.

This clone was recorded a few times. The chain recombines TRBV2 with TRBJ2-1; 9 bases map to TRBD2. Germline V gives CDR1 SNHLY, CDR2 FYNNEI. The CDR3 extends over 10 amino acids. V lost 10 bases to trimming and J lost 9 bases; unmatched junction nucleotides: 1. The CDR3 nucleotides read TGTGCCATGCGGGAGGGTGAGCAGTTCTTC. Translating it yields CAMREGEQFF. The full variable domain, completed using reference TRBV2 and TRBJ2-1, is EPEVTQTPSHQVTQMGQEVILRCVPISNHLYFYWYRQILGQKVEFLVSFYNNEISEKSEIFDDQFSVERPDGSNFTLKIRSTKLEDSAMYFCAMREGEQFFGPGTRLTVL.

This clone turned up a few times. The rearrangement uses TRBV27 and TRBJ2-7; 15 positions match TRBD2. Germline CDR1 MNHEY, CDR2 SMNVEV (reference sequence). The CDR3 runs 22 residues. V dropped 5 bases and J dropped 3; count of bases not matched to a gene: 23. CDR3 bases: TGTGCCAGCAGTCCCCGCCGCCGAATGGGACTAGCGGGGGGACACCAATTCTACGAGCAGTACTTC. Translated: CASSPRRRMGLAGGHQFYEQYF.

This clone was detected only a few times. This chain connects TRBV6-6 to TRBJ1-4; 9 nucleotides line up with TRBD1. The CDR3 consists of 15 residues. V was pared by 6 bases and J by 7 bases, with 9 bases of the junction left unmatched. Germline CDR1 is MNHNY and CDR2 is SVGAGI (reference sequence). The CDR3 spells CASSHGDRDPEKLFF. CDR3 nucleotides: TGTGCCAGCAGCCACGGGGACAGGGATCCTGAAAAACTGTTTTTT.

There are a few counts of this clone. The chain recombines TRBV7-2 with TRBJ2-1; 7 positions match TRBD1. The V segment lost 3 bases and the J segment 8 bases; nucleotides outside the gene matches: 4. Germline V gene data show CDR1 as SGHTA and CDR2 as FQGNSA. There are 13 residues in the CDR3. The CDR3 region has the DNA TGTGCCAGCAGCTTTGCTACAGGGGATGAGCAGTTCTTC. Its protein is CASSFATGDEQFF.

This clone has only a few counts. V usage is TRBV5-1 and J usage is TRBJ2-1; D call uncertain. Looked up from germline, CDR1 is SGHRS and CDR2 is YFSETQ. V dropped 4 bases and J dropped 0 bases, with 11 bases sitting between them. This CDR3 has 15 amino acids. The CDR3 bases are TGCGCCAGCAGCCCCGACATTAGCTCCTACAATGAGCAGTTCTTC. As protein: CASSPDISSYNEQFF.

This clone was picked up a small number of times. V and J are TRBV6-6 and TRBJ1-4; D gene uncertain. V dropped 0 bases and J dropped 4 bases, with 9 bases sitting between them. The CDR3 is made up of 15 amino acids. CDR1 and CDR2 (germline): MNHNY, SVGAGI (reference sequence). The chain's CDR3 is CASSYSGGSNEKLFF. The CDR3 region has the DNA TGTGCCAGCAGTTACTCGGGAGGAAGTAATGAAAAACTGTTTTTT.

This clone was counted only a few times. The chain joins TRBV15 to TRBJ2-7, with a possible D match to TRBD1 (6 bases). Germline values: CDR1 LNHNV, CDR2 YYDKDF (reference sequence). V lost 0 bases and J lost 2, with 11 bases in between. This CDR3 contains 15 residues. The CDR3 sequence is CATSRDAGQTYEQYF. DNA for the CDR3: TGTGCCACCAGCAGAGATGCCGGACAGACCTACGAGCAGTACTTC. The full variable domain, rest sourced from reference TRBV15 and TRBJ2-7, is DAMVIQNPRYQVTQFGKPVTLSCSQTLNHNVMYWYQQKSSQAPKLLFHYYDKDFNNEADTPDNFQSRRPNTSFCFLDIRSPGLGDTAMYLCATSRDAGQTYEQYFGPGTRLTVT.

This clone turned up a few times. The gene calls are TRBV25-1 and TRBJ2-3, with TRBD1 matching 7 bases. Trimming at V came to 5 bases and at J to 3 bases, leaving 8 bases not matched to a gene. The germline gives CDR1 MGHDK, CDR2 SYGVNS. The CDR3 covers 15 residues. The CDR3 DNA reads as TGTGCCAGCAGTCAGGGAGCGACAGGGACAGATACGCAGTATTTT. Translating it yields CASSQGATGTDTQYF.

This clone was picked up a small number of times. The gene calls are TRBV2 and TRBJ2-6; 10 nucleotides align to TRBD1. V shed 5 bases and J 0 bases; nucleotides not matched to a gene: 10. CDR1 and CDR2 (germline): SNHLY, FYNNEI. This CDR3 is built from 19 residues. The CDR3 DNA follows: TGTGCCAGCAGTACTAAACCGGGACAGGGGTCCTCTGGGGCCAACGTCCTGACTTTC. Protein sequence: CASSTKPGQGSSGANVLTF.

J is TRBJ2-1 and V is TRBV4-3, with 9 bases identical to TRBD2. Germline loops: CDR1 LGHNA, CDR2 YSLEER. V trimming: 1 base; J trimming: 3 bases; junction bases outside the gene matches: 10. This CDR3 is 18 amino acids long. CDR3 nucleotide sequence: TGCGCCAGCAGCCAAGCCTTAGCGACTAGCGGTATCTACAATGAGCAGTTCTTC. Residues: CASSQALATSGIYNEQFF.

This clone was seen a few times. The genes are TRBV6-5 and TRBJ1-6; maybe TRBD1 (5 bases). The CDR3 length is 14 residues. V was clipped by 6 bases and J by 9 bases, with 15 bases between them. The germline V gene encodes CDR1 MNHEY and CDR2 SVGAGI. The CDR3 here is CASREGERISPLHF. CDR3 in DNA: TGTGCCAGCAGGGAAGGGGAAAGGATTTCACCCCTCCACTTT.

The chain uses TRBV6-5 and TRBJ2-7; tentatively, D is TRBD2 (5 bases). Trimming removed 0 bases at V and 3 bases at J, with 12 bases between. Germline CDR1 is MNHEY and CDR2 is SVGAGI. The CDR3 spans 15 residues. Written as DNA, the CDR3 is TGTGCCAGCAGTTACTCGAGCGGATTCAACTACGAGCAGTACTTC. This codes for CASSYSSGFNYEQYF.

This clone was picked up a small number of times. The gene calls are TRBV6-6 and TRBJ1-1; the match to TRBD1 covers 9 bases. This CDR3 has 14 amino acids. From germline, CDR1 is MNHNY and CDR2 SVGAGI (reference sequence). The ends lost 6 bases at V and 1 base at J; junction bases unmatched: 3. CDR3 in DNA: TGTGCCAGCAGGGGACAGGGAAGGAACACTGAAGCTTTCTTT. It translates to CASRGQGRNTEAFF.

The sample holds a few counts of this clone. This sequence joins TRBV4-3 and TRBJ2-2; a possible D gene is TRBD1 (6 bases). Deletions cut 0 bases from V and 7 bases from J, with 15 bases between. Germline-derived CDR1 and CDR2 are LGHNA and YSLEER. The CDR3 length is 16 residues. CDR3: CASSQDRNRAGGELFF. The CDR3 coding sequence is TGCGCCAGCAGCCAAGATCGGAACAGGGCTGGCGGGGAGCTGTTTTTT.

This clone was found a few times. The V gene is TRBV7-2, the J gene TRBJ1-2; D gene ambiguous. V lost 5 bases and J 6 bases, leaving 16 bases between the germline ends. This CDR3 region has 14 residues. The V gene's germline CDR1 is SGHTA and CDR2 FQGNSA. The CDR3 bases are TGTGCCAGCAGCGATAGCTGGGCGGGGAATGGCTACACCTTC. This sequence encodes CASSDSWAGNGYTF.

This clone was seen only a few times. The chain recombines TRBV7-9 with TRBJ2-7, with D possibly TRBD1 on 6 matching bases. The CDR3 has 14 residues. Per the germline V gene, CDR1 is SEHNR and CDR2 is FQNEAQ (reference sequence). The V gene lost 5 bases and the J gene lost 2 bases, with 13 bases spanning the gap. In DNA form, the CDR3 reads TGTGCCAGCAGCGAAACAGGGAAGCCCTACGAGCAGTACTTC. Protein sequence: CASSETGKPYEQYF.

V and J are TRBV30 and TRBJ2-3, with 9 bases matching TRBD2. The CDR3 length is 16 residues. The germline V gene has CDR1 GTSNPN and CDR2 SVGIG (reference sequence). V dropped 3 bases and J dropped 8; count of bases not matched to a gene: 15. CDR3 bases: TGTGCCTGGAGGGGGTTAGAGCGGGGGGCCAGCGGTACGCAGTATTTT. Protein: CAWRGLERGASGTQYF.

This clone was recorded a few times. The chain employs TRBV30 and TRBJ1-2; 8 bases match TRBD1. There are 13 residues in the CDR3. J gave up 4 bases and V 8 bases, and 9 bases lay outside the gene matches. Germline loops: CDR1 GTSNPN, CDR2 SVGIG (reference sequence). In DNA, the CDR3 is TGTGCCGGCAAAGACAGGGGACCCTATGGCTACACCTTC. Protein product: CAGKDRGPYGYTF. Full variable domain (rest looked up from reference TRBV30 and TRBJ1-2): SQTIHQWPATLVQPVGSPLSLECTVEGTSNPNLYWYRQAAGRGLQLLFYSVGIGQISSEVPQNLSASRPQDRQFILSSKKLLLSDSGFYLCAGKDRGPYGYTFGSGTRLTVV.

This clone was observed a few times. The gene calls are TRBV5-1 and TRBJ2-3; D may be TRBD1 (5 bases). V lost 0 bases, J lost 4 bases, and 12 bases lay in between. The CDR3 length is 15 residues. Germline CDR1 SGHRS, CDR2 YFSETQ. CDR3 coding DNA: TGCGCCAGCAGCTTGGCAGCAGGGATCGCAGATACGCAGTATTTT. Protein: CASSLAAGIADTQYF.

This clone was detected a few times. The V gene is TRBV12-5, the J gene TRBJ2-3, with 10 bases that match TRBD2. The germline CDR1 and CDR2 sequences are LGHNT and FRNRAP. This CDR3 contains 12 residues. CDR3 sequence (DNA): TGTGGGACTAGCGGTGACACAGATACGCAGTATTTT. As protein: CGTSGDTDTQYF.

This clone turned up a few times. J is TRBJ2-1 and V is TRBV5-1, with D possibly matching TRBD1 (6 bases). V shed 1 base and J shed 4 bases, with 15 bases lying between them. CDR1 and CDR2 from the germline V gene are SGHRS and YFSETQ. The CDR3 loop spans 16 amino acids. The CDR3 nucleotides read TGCGCCAGCAGCTTGTCTTCAGGGGCTCAATACAATGAGCAGTTCTTC. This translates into CASSLSSGAQYNEQFF.

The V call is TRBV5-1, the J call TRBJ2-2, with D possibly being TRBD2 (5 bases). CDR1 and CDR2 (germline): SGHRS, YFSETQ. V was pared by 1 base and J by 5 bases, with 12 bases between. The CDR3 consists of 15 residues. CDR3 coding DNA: TGCGCCAGCAGCTTGAGCTCCCGCGGGACCGGGGAGCTGTTTTTT. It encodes CASSLSSRGTGELFF. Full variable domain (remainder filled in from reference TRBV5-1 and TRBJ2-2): KAGVTQTPRYLIKTRGQQVTLSCSPISGHRSVSWYQQTPGQGLQFLFEYFSETQRNKGNFPGRFSGRQFSNSRSEMNVSTLELGDSALYLCASSLSSRGTGELFFGEGSRLTVL.